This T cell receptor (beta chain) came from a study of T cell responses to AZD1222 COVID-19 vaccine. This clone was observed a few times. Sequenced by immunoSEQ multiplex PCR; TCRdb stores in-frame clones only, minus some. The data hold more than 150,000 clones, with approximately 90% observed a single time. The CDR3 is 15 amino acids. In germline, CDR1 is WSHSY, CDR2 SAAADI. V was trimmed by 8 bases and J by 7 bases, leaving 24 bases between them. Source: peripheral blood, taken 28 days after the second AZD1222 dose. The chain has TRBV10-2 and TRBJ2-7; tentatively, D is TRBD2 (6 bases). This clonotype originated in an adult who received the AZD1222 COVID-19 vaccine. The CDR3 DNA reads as TGCGCCAGCCATCCCACAGGACGGCTTGGAGGGGAGCAGTACTTC. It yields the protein CASHPTGRLGGEQYF.